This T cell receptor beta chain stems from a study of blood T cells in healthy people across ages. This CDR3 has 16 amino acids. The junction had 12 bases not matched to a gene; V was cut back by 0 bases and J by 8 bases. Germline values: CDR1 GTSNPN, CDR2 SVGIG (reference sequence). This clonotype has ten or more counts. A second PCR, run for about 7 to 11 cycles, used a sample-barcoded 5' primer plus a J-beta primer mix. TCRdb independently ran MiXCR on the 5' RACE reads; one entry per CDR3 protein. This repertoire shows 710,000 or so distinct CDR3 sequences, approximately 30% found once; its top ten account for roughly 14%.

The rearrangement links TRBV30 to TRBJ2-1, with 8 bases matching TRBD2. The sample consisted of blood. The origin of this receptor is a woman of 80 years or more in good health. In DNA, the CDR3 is TGTGCCTGGAGTGTGCTGAGCGGGGGCTCGGTATATGAGCAGTTCTTC. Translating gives CAWSVLSGGSVYEQFF.